This T cell receptor (beta chain) was sequenced in a study of CD8+ T cells in alopecia areata. Study-level information: Skin grafts from roughly 6-13-month-old C3H/HeJ donors with spontaneous alopecia were placed on 7-10-week-old female C3H/HeJ mice. Points from the study as a whole: Among patients, TCR sharing was less clear than in mice, a difference possibly due in part to HLA diversity in the patient population. Scalp sequencing also captures normal skin's resident alphabeta T cells. More clonal than normal scalp was lesional scalp, particularly alopecia totalis/universalis.

The authors extracted RNA and reverse transcribed it into cDNA as the sequencing template. TCRdb's table, derived via immunoSEQ multiplex PCR, lists solely in-frame clones and lacks some. The sample contains around 110,000 clones, none of them singletons. CDR3 size: 14 residues. CDR1 is SGHSA, CDR2 FRNQAP, per germline. A few counts support this clone. Antigen: not known. Gene names are the mouse ones. The CDR3 extends 4 residues past the end of the read, so its final part is completed from the germline J gene. This receptor was obtained from a C3H/HeJ mouse with alopecia areata. For the strain, the MHC haplotype given is H2-k. V is TRBV16 and J is TRBJ2-7; 9 bases match TRBD2. Sequenced material: lesional skin. The CDR3 bases that were read are TGTGCAAGCAGCTTAGCTCTGGGGGGGTAT. The encoded protein is CASSLALGGY. The complete CDR3 sequence is CASSLALGGYEQYF. The full variable domain, completed using reference TRBV16 and TRBJ2-7, is NAGVIQTPRHKVTGKGQEATLWCEPISGHSAVFWYRQTIVQGLEFLTYFRNQAPIDDSGMPKERFSAQMPNQSHSTLKIQSTQPQDSAVYLCASSLALGGYEQYFGPGTRLTVL.